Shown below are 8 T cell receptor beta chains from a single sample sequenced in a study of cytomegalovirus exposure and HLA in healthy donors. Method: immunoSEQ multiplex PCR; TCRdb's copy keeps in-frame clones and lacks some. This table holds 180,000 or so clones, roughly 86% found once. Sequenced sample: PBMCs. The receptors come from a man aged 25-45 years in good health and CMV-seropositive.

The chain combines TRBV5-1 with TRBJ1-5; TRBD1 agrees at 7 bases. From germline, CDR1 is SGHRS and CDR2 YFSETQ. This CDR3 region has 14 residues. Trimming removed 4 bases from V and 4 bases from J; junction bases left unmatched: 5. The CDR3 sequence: CASSQGGANQPQHF. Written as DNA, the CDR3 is TGCGCCAGCAGCCAGGGGGGGGCTAATCAGCCCCAGCATTTT.

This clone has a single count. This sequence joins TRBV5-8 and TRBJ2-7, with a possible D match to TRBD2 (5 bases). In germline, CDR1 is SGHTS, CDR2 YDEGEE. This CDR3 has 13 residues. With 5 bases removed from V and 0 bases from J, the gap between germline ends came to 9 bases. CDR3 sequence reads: CASSFGLSYEQYF. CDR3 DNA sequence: TGTGCCAGCAGTTTCGGACTCTCCTACGAGCAGTACTTC.

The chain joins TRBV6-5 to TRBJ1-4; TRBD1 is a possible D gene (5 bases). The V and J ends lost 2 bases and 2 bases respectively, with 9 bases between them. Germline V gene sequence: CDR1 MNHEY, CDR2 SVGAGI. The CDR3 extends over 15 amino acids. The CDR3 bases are TGTGCCAGCAGTTACGACGGGGCGACTAATGAAAAACTGTTTTTT. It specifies CASSYDGATNEKLFF.

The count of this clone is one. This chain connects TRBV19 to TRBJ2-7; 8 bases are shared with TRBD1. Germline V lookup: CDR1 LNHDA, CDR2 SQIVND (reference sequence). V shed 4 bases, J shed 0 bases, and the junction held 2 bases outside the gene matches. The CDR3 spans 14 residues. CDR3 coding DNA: TGTGCCAGTAGTAGGACAGGGAACTCCTACGAGCAGTACTTC. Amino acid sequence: CASSRTGNSYEQYF.

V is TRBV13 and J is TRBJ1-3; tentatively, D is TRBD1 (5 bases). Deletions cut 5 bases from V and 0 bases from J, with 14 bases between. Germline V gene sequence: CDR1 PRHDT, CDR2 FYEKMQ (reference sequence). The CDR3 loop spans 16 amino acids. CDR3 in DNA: TGTGCCAGCAGCGCCGCTGACAGTAGCTCTGGAAACACCATATATTTT. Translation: CASSAADSSSGNTIYF. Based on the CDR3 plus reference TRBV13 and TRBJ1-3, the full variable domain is AAGVIQSPRHLIKEKRETATLKCYPIPRHDTVYWYQQGPGQDPQFLISFYEKMQSDKGSIPDRFSAQQFSDYHSELNMSSLELGDSALYFCASSAADSSSGNTIYFGEGSWLTVV.

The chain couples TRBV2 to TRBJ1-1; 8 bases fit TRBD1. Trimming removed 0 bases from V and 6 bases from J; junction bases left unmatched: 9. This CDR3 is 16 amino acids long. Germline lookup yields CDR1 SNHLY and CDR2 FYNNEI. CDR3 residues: CASSEAFLTGGPEAFF. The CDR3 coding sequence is TGTGCCAGCAGTGAAGCGTTCTTAACAGGGGGTCCTGAAGCTTTCTTT.

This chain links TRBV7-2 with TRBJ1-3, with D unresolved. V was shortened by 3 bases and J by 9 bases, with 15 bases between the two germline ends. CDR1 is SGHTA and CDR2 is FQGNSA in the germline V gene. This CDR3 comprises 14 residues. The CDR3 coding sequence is TGTGCCAGCAGCTTGGAAGTAAGCACCAGCACCATATATTTT. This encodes CASSLEVSTSTIYF.

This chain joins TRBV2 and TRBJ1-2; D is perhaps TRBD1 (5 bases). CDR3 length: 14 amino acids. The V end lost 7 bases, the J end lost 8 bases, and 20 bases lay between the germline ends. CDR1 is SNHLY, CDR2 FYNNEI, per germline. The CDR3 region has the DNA TGTGCCAGCACCGGGGGGGGAGGGCTCGACGGCTACACCTTC. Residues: CASTGGGGLDGYTF.